Listed below are T cell receptor beta chains from one sample, sequenced in a study of blood T cell repertoires in COVID-19. Assay used: immunoSEQ multiplex PCR; TCRdb lists only in-frame clones, some missing. The sample holds 150,000 to 190,000 clones, over 60% seen once. Sequences were obtained from peripheral blood. These receptors all stem from a woman over 75 with acute or convalescent COVID-19. The CDR3 runs from the conserved cysteine through the conserved F or W. Clone size appears in some rows only: once, few, many, or a class for an expanded clone.

clone size	V gene	J gene	CDR3 protein
NA	TRBV7-9	TRBJ2-3	CASSSQRGLSDTQYF
NA	TRBV6-6	TRBJ1-6	CASSPATGAPLHF
few	TRBV5-1	TRBJ1-4	CASSSKGGREKLFF
NA	TRBV5-4	TRBJ2-3	CASSGSGGPKRTDTQYF
NA	TRBV4-2	TRBJ2-2	CASSLGQGALTGELFF
NA	TRBV7-9	TRBJ2-3	CASSLRLGGGDTQYF
few	TRBV5-1	TRBJ2-7	CASSSTGAHYEQYF
NA	TRBV7-2	TRBJ2-5	CASSLGAGGLRAQYF
NA	TRBV6-5	TRBJ1-6	CASKWDRYNSPLHF
NA	TRBV19	TRBJ2-1	CASSIVRLAWYNEQFF
NA	TRBV14	TRBJ2-1	CASSHRASSSYNEQFF
NA	TRBV19	TRBJ1-5	CASSSPRDSDNQPQHF
NA	TRBV27	TRBJ2-7	CASSLEGPTGLTYEQYF
NA	TRBV19	TRBJ1-2	CASSIPYRTPNYGYTF
NA	TRBV7-3	TRBJ2-1	CASSASGTSGYNEQFF
once	TRBV7-9	TRBJ2-3	CASSLLAGGPTDTQYF
NA	TRBV5-6	TRBJ2-1	CASSPQSRDRFDEQFF
NA	TRBV5-8	TRBJ2-7	CASSASGRYGYEQYF
NA	TRBV6-2/TRBV6-3	TRBJ2-1	CASSYQAGGHNEQFF
NA	TRBV3-1/TRBV3-2	TRBJ1-6	CASSQEQYSPLHF
NA	TRBV30	TRBJ1-1	CAWGLAEAFF